Only a few counts were recorded for the clone carrying this T cell receptor (beta chain). Its antigen is as yet unknown. CDR1 and CDR2 from the germline V gene are MGHRA and YSYEKL. V was cut by 1 base and J by 0 bases, with 7 bases left in between. The CDR3 consists of 15 residues. This sample is part of a study of CD8+ T cells in alopecia areata. Study context: Dosing spanned 6 to 18 months on tofacitinib, then 6 months off drug.

cDNA serving as the sequencing template came from extracted, reverse transcribed RNA. Libraries were prepared by immunoSEQ multiplex PCR; TCRdb keeps only in-frame clonotypes and omits some of them. Of around 200,000 clones listed, roughly 53% are singletons. Treatment in this sample: oral pan-JAK inhibitor, 5-10 mg twice daily. Sampling of alopecia areata patients yielded lesional scalp punch biopsies as well as peripheral blood. Whole-study results and caveats: Any link of baseline CD8+ expansion to response, resting on one nonresponder, remains uncertain. Scalp and blood samples kept many expanded lesional clones throughout tofacitinib.

This chain connects TRBV4-1 to TRBJ2-1; perhaps D is TRBD1 or TRBD2 (6 bases each). The sample in question was CD8+ T cells sorted from blood, obtained at week 24, from a patient treated with tofacitinib. The sequence derives from a human donor with alopecia areata. CDR3 bases: TGCGCCAGCAGCCAAGGGGGGGCCTCCTACAATGAGCAGTTCTTC. Translated: CASSQGGASYNEQFF.